This T cell receptor (beta chain) came from a study of human T cells and chemical hapten exposure. This clonotype was seen repeatedly, ten times or more. Its antigen remains unidentified. The library put unique molecular identifiers onto individual cDNA molecules. TCRdb independently ran MiXCR on the reads; one entry per CDR3 protein. The data contain 95,000 to 150,000 distinct CDR3 sequences, 6.5% to 10% of them singletons. CDR3 length equals 13 residues. Germline V gene lookup returns CDR1 MNHEY and CDR2 SVGEGT. Between the trimmed V and J ends, which lost 4 bases and 3 bases, there was a span of 8 bases. Total RNA was extracted from unfractionated whole blood. Study results and caveats: DPC sensitization did not alter TCRs above 1 in 1000 frequency.

The source material was whole blood. The source is a human donor in good health. Some clones in this sample may be carry-over from other donors' samples. V and J are TRBV6-2 or TRBV6-3 and TRBJ2-3, with D unclear. The CDR3 region has the DNA TGTGCCAGCAGTTCTTCAGGAACAGATACGCAGTATTTT. Protein: CASSSSGTDTQYF.